This TCR beta chain appears in the sequencing data of a study of Graves' ophthalmopathy and Graves' hyperthyroidism. After removal of 5 bases from V and 1 base from J, the junction contained 10 bases not matched to a gene. Germline V gene lookup returns CDR1 LNHDA and CDR2 SQIVND (reference sequence). This CDR3 is 17 amino acids long. This clonotype showed up many times. Amplification from RNA transcripts yielded the TCR beta CDR3 regions. First-round RT-PCR employed HTBI primers, with a second-round multiplex PCR after it. TCRdb recomputed calls from the multiplex PCR reads with MiXCR, one row per CDR3 protein. Counted here are around 1.1 million distinct CDR3 sequences, about 35% occurring once; the ten biggest clones make up around 10%.

The receptor's source is an adult man with Graves' hyperthyroidism. Source material: peripheral blood or thyroid tissue (not recorded which). This chain uses TRBV19 with TRBJ1-5, with 8 bases identical to TRBD1. CDR3 sequence (DNA): TGTGCCAGTAGTGTGAACGGACAGGGTAGGAGCAATCAGCCCCAGCATTTT. This gives the protein CASSVNGQGRSNQPQHF.